This T cell receptor (beta chain) originates from a study of cytomegalovirus exposure and HLA in healthy donors. Looking at the study overall: HLA-typed donors were the source of around 87 million unique TCRs, which an early data release held.

Findings of the study overall: As a later analysis showed, several of the most significant clusters appeared to be linked to common viral pathogens.

Trimming removed 6 bases from V and 8 bases from J; junction bases left unmatched: 5. The germline CDR1 and CDR2 sequences are SGHAT and FQNNGV. The CDR3 extends over 13 amino acids. Comment on this clone: Its specificity is not known.

The PCR used 60 Vbeta and 13 Jbeta primers. Method: immunoSEQ multiplex PCR; TCRdb's copy keeps in-frame clones and lacks some. The sample records 120,000 or so clones, 81% being singletons. The chain recombines TRBV11-2 with TRBJ1-4; 8 bases map to TRBD1. The TCR was taken from a man aged 18 to 35 in good health and CMV-seronegative. The specimen sequenced was PBMCs. The CDR3 sequence is CASSSTGVEKLFF. The CDR3 nucleotides are TGTGCCAGCAGTTCGACAGGGGTCGAAAAACTGTTTTTT.